These 31 T cell receptor beta chains share one sample of origin, sequenced in a study of T-cell memory formation after mild COVID-19. Using its own MiXCR run on the 5' RACE reads, TCRdb lists one record per CDR3 protein. The sample carries about 180,000 distinct CDR3 sequences, 16% recorded once. The sequenced material came from PBMCs or a T cell subset sorted from them (not recorded which). The receptors originated from an adult woman who had mild COVID-19 (a few samples of this study predate the infection). Cell type and time point are not known.

This clonotype appeared a few times. J is TRBJ2-1 and V is TRBV18; 14 nucleotides align to TRBD2. Germline CDR1 KGHSH, CDR2 LQKENI. With 5 bases clipped from V and 0 bases from J, the junction kept 3 bases outside the gene matches. The CDR3 runs 17 residues. The CDR3 coding sequence is TGTGCCAGCTCAAGACTAGCGGGAGGGAGCTCCTACAATGAGCAGTTCTTC. This translates into CASSRLAGGSSYNEQFF.

V usage is TRBV9 and J usage is TRBJ2-1; the D gene is possibly TRBD1 (5 bases). The V end lost 0 bases, the J end lost 7 bases, and 14 bases lay between the germline ends. CDR1 is SGDLS and CDR2 is YYNGEE in the germline V gene. The CDR3 extends over 15 amino acids. The CDR3 here is CASSVAAGMGNEQFF. CDR3 nucleotides: TGTGCCAGCAGCGTAGCGGCAGGGATGGGGAATGAGCAGTTCTTC.

The V call is TRBV5-6, the J call TRBJ2-1; no clear D gene. Per germline, CDR1 SGHDT and CDR2 YYEEEE. The CDR3 is 14 residues long. Deletions cut 6 bases from V and 0 bases from J, with 10 bases between. The CDR3, as DNA: TGTGCCAGCACCTCGACGAGCTCCTACAATGAGCAGTTCTTC. Amino acid sequence: CASTSTSSYNEQFF.

This clonotype was found a few times. The J gene is TRBJ2-7, the V gene TRBV4-1; D might be TRBD1 or TRBD2, each matching 5 bases. Germline V gene lookup returns CDR1 MGHRA and CDR2 YSYEKL. The CDR3 covers 14 residues. V lost 0 bases and J lost 6, with 12 bases in between. CDR3 DNA sequence: TGCGCCAGCAGCCAAGAAGGGGCAGGGACCGAGCAGTACTTC. Protein: CASSQEGAGTEQYF.

The rearrangement links TRBV6-5 to TRBJ2-7; 7 bases match TRBD2. The CDR3 length is 13 residues. Germline V gives CDR1 MNHEY, CDR2 SVGAGI. The V and J ends lost 8 bases and 3 bases, in that order; junction bases with no gene match: 7. CDR3 sequence: CASGVREFYEQYF. The CDR3 DNA follows: TGTGCCAGCGGAGTGCGGGAGTTCTACGAGCAGTACTTC.

The chain recombines TRBV6-5 with TRBJ2-5; weak D call: TRBD1 (5 bases). Germline values: CDR1 MNHEY, CDR2 SVGAGI. With 7 bases removed from V and 2 bases from J, the gap between germline ends came to 20 bases. The CDR3 contains 16 residues. CDR3 coding DNA: TGTGCCAGCACCCAACATATGACAGCGAGACAAGAGACCCAGTACTTC. Encoded protein: CASTQHMTARQETQYF.

This clonotype occurred a few times. Given the absence of the conserved phenylalanine or tryptophan at the CDR3 end, a read error is likely. No DNA is shown, since the ends of the CDR3 on it are uncertain; the CDR3 is the one TCRdb lists. The chain carries TRBV27 and TRBJ2-7; TRBD1 is the table's D call, not checked against the DNA. In germline, CDR1 is MNHEY, CDR2 SMNVEV (reference sequence). Including both end residues, the CDR3 is 9 amino acids long. The chain's CDR3 is CASSRFTGL.

The J gene is TRBJ2-3, the V gene TRBV12-3 or TRBV12-4, with a possible D match to TRBD2 (6 bases). This CDR3 contains 14 residues. Trimming shortened V by 4 bases and J by 6 bases, and 14 bases separated the two germline ends. CDR3 DNA sequence: TGTGCCAGCAGTTCTGGCGGGGAATGGGATACGCAGTATTTT. It yields the protein CASSSGGEWDTQYF.

This chain connects TRBV11-2 to TRBJ2-3, with D unclear. V was trimmed by 3 bases and J by 4 bases, leaving 8 bases between them. The V gene's germline CDR1 is SGHAT and CDR2 FQNNGV. The CDR3 loop spans 13 amino acids. The CDR3 spells CASSFLAADTQYF. CDR3 in DNA: TGTGCCAGCAGCTTTTTAGCAGCAGATACGCAGTATTTT.

DNA of the CDR3: TGCGCCAGCAGCCCGGGACAGGCCTTGGAAAACACCATATATTTT. It yields the protein CASSPGQALENTIYF. The chain has TRBV5-1 and TRBJ1-3; 8 bases match TRBD1. V trimming: 4 bases; J trimming: 6 bases; junction bases outside the gene matches: 9. This CDR3 region has 15 residues. CDR1 is SGHRS and CDR2 is YFSETQ in the germline V gene.

The rearrangement links TRBV2 to TRBJ2-1; 8 bases align to TRBD1. Germline CDR1 reads SNHLY; CDR2 reads FYNNEI. With V trimmed by 7 bases and J by 3 bases, 5 bases remained unmatched. This CDR3 region has 14 residues. The CDR3 loop is CASTRGPGYNEQFF. The CDR3 DNA is TGTGCCAGCACCAGGGGGCCAGGCTACAATGAGCAGTTCTTC. The whole variable domain, remainder taken from reference TRBV2 and TRBJ2-1, is EPEVTQTPSHQVTQMGQEVILRCVPISNHLYFYWYRQILGQKVEFLVSFYNNEISEKSEIFDDQFSVERPDGSNFTLKIRSTKLEDSAMYFCASTRGPGYNEQFFGPGTRLTVL.

The chain is built from TRBV27 and TRBJ2-5, with D tentatively TRBD1 or TRBD2 (5 bases each). The CDR3 is 13 amino acids. Germline V gene data show CDR1 as MNHEY and CDR2 as SMNVEV (reference sequence). Trimming removed 6 bases at V and 6 bases at J, with 14 bases between. CDR3 DNA sequence: TGTGCCAGCAGCGTTGGGGGTCGTAAGACCCAGTACTTC. Its translation: CASSVGGRKTQYF.

CDR3 DNA: TGCGCCAGCAGCCAAGATAGGCCCAACCGCGGGGATACGCAGTATTTT. The encoded protein is CASSQDRPNRGDTQYF. This chain links TRBV4-3 with TRBJ2-3, with a weak D call TRBD2 (5 bases). The CDR3 covers 16 residues. Germline CDR1 and CDR2: LGHNA and YSLEER. V was trimmed by 0 bases and J by 6 bases, leaving 16 bases between them.

In its sample, this clonotype was seen a few times. The junction does not match germline at one end; this may be a read error. This chain connects TRBV15 to TRBJ2-1; tentatively, D is TRBD2 (5 bases). The germline V gene has CDR1 LNHNV and CDR2 YYDKDF (reference sequence). CDR3 size: 11 residues. The CDR3 is CATSREDSEIF. The CDR3 DNA sequence: TGTGCCACCAGCAGAGAAGATAGCGAGATCTTC.

For the CDR3, the DNA is TGTGCCATTGGACTGGAAGGGGGCTATGGCTACACCTTC. It codes for CAIGLEGGYGYTF. J is TRBJ1-2 and V is TRBV10-3; a possible D gene is TRBD1 (6 bases). This CDR3 is built from 13 residues. V lost 9 bases to trimming and J lost 4 bases, with 15 bases between them. The germline V gene has CDR1 ENHRY and CDR2 SYGVKD.

This clonotype was recorded a few times. The chain couples TRBV3-1 to TRBJ2-7; 10 bases line up with TRBD2. CDR3 length: 14 amino acids. After removal of 4 bases from V and 1 base from J, the junction contained 1 base not matched to a gene. Looked up from germline, CDR1 is LGHDT and CDR2 is YNNKEL (reference sequence). The DNA of the CDR3 is TGTGCCAGCAGCCCACTAGCGGGATCCTACGAGCAGTACTTC. Amino acid sequence: CASSPLAGSYEQYF.

This sequence joins TRBV30 and TRBJ2-5; maybe TRBD1 (7 bases). This CDR3 has 13 amino acids. V dropped 5 bases and J dropped 5 bases, with 15 bases sitting between them. Germline lookup yields CDR1 GTSNPN and CDR2 SVGIG (reference sequence). The CDR3 region has the DNA TGTGCCTGGGTACAGGGGAGGTATGAGACCCAGTACTTC. Amino acid sequence: CAWVQGRYETQYF.

This chain links TRBV4-3 with TRBJ2-5; D perhaps matches TRBD1 (5 bases). Germline V gene lookup returns CDR1 LGHNA and CDR2 YSLEER. The V gene lost 2 bases and the J gene lost 2 bases, with 15 bases spanning the gap. This CDR3 is built from 16 residues. CDR3 protein: CASSQIQGRGQETQYF. CDR3 DNA: TGCGCCAGCAGCCAAATTCAGGGAAGAGGACAAGAGACCCAGTACTTC.

This clonotype turned up a few times. CDR3 sequence: CAWSAVGTEQFF. The CDR3 nucleotides read TGTGCCTGGAGTGCCGTTGGGACTGAGCAGTTCTTC. The chain couples TRBV30 to TRBJ2-1; the D gene could be TRBD1 or TRBD2 (5 bases each). CDR3 length equals 12 residues. The germline V gene has CDR1 GTSNPN and CDR2 SVGIG (reference sequence). The ends were cut back, 1 base at V and 9 bases at J, with 10 bases in the middle. The full variable domain, in which reference TRBV30 and TRBJ2-1 provide the parts outside the CDR3, is SQTIHQWPATLVQPVGSPLSLECTVEGTSNPNLYWYRQAAGRGLQLLFYSVGIGQISSEVPQNLSASRPQDRQFILSSKKLLLSDSGFYLCAWSAVGTEQFFGPGTRLTVL.

The V call is TRBV5-1, the J call TRBJ2-2; D perhaps matches TRBD2 (5 bases). CDR3 size: 15 residues. The germline CDR1 and CDR2 sequences are SGHRS and YFSETQ. Trimming left V 0 bases short and J 4 bases short, with 10 bases between. CDR3 protein: CASSLEARATGELFF. The CDR3 coding sequence is TGCGCCAGCAGCTTGGAAGCGAGGGCCACCGGGGAGCTGTTTTTT.

V usage is TRBV12-3 or TRBV12-4 and J usage is TRBJ1-2, with D maybe TRBD1 (5 bases). CDR3 size: 15 residues. With 2 bases removed from V and 7 bases from J, the gap between germline ends came to 17 bases. The CDR3 bases are TGTGCCAGCAGTTTATCCGGGGGAACCTATGTTGGCTACACCTTC. Its translation: CASSLSGGTYVGYTF.

This sequence joins TRBV4-2 and TRBJ2-1; 8 positions agree with TRBD2. The germline CDR1 and CDR2 sequences are LGHNA and YNFKEQ. V lost 4 bases, J lost 5 bases, and 10 bases stayed unmatched. CDR3 length: 16 amino acids. DNA for the CDR3: TGTGCCAGCAGCCCTCAAGGTAGCGGGAAGGACAATGAGCAGTTCTTC. It specifies CASSPQGSGKDNEQFF.

This clonotype was recorded a few times. The chain has TRBV12-3 or TRBV12-4 and TRBJ2-5, with D tentatively TRBD1 (6 bases). Trimming took off 6 bases at V and 5 bases at J, with 10 bases between the two ends. This CDR3 spans 12 amino acids. This CDR3 reads CASRRTAETQYF. CDR3 DNA sequence: TGTGCCAGCAGAAGGACAGCGGAGACCCAGTACTTC.

This clonotype was counted a few times. The chain links TRBV18 to TRBJ2-6; D is ambiguous. This CDR3 is 14 amino acids long. The germline V gene encodes CDR1 KGHSH and CDR2 LQKENI. Trimming pared 3 bases from V and 0 bases from J, leaving 3 bases between. CDR3 coding DNA: TGTGCCAGCTCACCCGACTCTGGGGCCAACGTCCTGACTTTC. It specifies CASSPDSGANVLTF.

This clonotype was seen a handful of times. The chain recombines TRBV7-2 with TRBJ2-1; no clear D. V lost 1 base to trimming and J lost 0 bases, with 7 bases between them. This CDR3 is built from 15 residues. Germline V gene sequence: CDR1 SGHTA, CDR2 FQGNSA. For the CDR3, the DNA is TGTGCCAGCAGCTTAGACCTGCCCTCCTACAATGAGCAGTTCTTC. Its protein product is CASSLDLPSYNEQFF. Looking up the rest from reference TRBV7-2 and TRBJ2-1 gives the full variable domain: GAGVSQSPSNKVTEKGKDVELRCDPISGHTALYWYRQSLGQGLEFLIYFQGNSAPDKSGLPSDRFSAERTGGSVSTLTIQRTQQEDSAVYLCASSLDLPSYNEQFFGPGTRLTVL.

This clonotype was found a few times. This chain links TRBV5-6 with TRBJ2-1; possible D gene TRBD2, 7 bases. This CDR3 comprises 17 residues. Trimming took 1 base from V and 7 from J, leaving 21 bases between them. Germline loops: CDR1 SGHDT, CDR2 YYEEEE. The chain's CDR3 is CASSLYPGGPPRNEQFF. The CDR3 nucleotides read TGTGCCAGCAGCTTGTATCCGGGGGGCCCCCCGAGGAATGAGCAGTTCTTC.

This clonotype occurred a few times. This chain uses TRBV15 with TRBJ2-3; TRBD2 aligns across 10 bases. CDR1 is LNHNV and CDR2 is YYDKDF in the germline V gene (reference sequence). Losses at the gene ends were 9 bases for V and 2 bases for J; bases not matched to a gene: 20. The length of the CDR3 is 19 residues. The CDR3 loop is CATERRAASGSVITDTQYF. In nucleotides, the CDR3 is TGTGCCACGGAAAGGCGGGCGGCTAGCGGGAGCGTAATCACAGATACGCAGTATTTT.

This rearrangement joins TRBV12-3 or TRBV12-4 to TRBJ2-7; 13 bases are shared with TRBD2. This CDR3 spans 15 amino acids. Trimming removed 6 bases from V and 5 bases from J; junction bases left unmatched: 7. CDR3 in DNA: TGTGCCAGCAGCCCGACTAGCGGGGGGAGGAACGAGCAGTACTTC. Translating it yields CASSPTSGGRNEQYF.

At least ten counts were recorded for this clonotype. This sequence joins TRBV7-6 and TRBJ2-5; D might be TRBD1 (6 bases). CDR1 is SGHVS, CDR2 FNYEAQ, per germline. The V end lost 3 bases, the J end lost 5 bases, and 19 bases lay between the germline ends. This CDR3 is built from 16 residues. The CDR3 DNA reads as TGTGCCAGCAGCTTCGAGACAGGAAGGGGTGGGGAGACCCAGTACTTC. It yields the protein CASSFETGRGGETQYF.

This rearrangement joins TRBV12-3 or TRBV12-4 to TRBJ1-1; D unresolved. The CDR3 is 12 residues long. The V and J ends lost 3 bases and 8 bases respectively, with 10 bases between them. The CDR3 loop reads CASSFRGLEAFF. As DNA, the CDR3 is TGTGCCAGCAGTTTCCGCGGCCTAGAAGCTTTCTTT.

This clonotype showed up just a few times. The rearrangement uses TRBV7-2 and TRBJ2-5; D may correspond to TRBD1 or TRBD2 (5 bases each). V lost 3 bases and J 2 bases, leaving 16 bases between the germline ends. Germline assignment: CDR1 SGHTA and CDR2 FQGNSA. The length of the CDR3 is 16 residues. The CDR3 DNA reads as TGTGCCAGCAGCTTTTTCCGGTGGGACGCACAAGAGACCCAGTACTTC. Encoded protein: CASSFFRWDAQETQYF.